This T cell receptor beta chain came from a study of cytomegalovirus exposure and HLA in healthy donors. Remarks on this clone: Antigen unknown.

Clones were sequenced by immunoSEQ multiplex PCR, and TCRdb holds only the in-frame ones, with some missing. The sample contains 92,000 or so clones, 95% to 98% of which appear only once. Whole-study results and caveats: Three chains linked to CMV were shown in vitro to be specific for CMV antigens. High sensitivity and specificity were reportedly achieved when the classifier diagnosed cytomegalovirus status.

The CDR3 sequence is 15 residues long. Germline V lookup: CDR1 SGHNT, CDR2 YYREEE (reference sequence). Germline trimming cut 6 bases from V and 5 bases from J; bases unmatched to any gene: 10. The receptor was isolated from a man aged 18-30 years in good health and CMV-seronegative. This chain links TRBV5-4 with TRBJ2-2; 7 bases match TRBD2. The sample comprised PBMCs. CDR3 DNA: TGTGCCAGCACCACTGGGAGGGCCGGGACCGGGGAGCTGTTTTTT. Protein sequence: CASTTGRAGTGELFF.